Presented here are 18 T cell receptor beta chains from one specimen sequenced in a study of persistence of HIV-infected CD4 T cells. The libraries were made with immunoSEQ version 4 in survey mode. Assay: immunoSEQ multiplex PCR; the TCRdb copy retains only in-frame clones and omits some. This sample yields some 30,000 clones, of which less than 75% are seen a single time; 1.4% belongs to the top ten. For these TCRs, the target antigens are not known. Overlapping HIV-1 Gag 15-mer peptides at approximately 0.91 ug per peptide per mL were used. Sorting selected CD4+ T cells upregulating both CD40 ligand and CD69. Specimen: CD4+ T cells sorted from PBMCs after roughly 18-hour stimulation, collected from a patient who received antiretroviral therapy. The source of these receptors is an adult man with HIV who was CMV-seropositive.

The V call is TRBV12-3 or TRBV12-4, the J call TRBJ1-2; D gene unclear. The CDR3 contains 12 residues. V lost 3 bases and J 8 bases, leaving 10 bases between the germline ends. CDR3 nucleotides: TGTGCCAGCAGTTTGCGCGGAGAGGGCTACACCTTC. As protein: CASSLRGEGYTF.

This chain joins TRBV6-6 and TRBJ1-5; 10 positions agree with TRBD1. The CDR3 has 14 residues. Germline V lookup: CDR1 MNHNY, CDR2 SVGAGI (reference sequence). Trimming at V came to 5 bases and at J to 4 bases, leaving 2 bases not matched to a gene. CDR3 sequence reads: CASSLDRGNQPQHF. CDR3 in DNA: TGTGCCAGCAGTCTGGACAGGGGGAATCAGCCCCAGCATTTT.

The rearrangement joins TRBV28 to TRBJ2-7; tentative D call: TRBD1 (6 bases). The V and J ends lost 5 bases and 2 bases respectively, with 13 bases between them. Germline CDR1 and CDR2: MDHEN and SYDVKM. The CDR3 consists of 14 residues. The CDR3 region is CASSNPGQAYEQYF. The CDR3 nucleotides read TGTGCCAGCAGTAACCCGGGACAAGCCTACGAGCAGTACTTC.

The chain uses TRBV3-1 (or the pseudogene TRBV3-2) and TRBJ1-1; D call uncertain. CDR1 is LGHDT, CDR2 YNNKEL, per germline (reference sequence). V gave up 3 bases and J gave up 1 base, with 9 bases separating them. CDR3 length: 14 residues. The CDR3 sequence: CASSHPGANTEAFF. The CDR3 DNA is TGTGCCAGCAGCCATCCGGGAGCGAACACTGAAGCTTTCTTT.

This clone showed up just a few times. This chain connects TRBV6-5 to TRBJ1-1; D unresolved. V gave up 5 bases and J gave up 4 bases, with 14 bases separating them. The germline CDR1 and CDR2 sequences are MNHEY and SVGAGI. The CDR3 contains 14 residues. The CDR3 spells CASSRLDPATEAFF. CDR3 nucleotides: TGTGCCAGCAGTAGACTTGATCCGGCCACTGAAGCTTTCTTT.

The V and J genes are TRBV13 and TRBJ2-3; D is possibly TRBD2 (7 bases). The CDR3 consists of 16 residues. The germline V gene encodes CDR1 PRHDT and CDR2 FYEKMQ (reference sequence). The germline V and J ends were trimmed by 1 base and 5 bases, with 16 bases remaining between them. In DNA, the CDR3 is TGTGCCAGCAGCTTAGAGGCGGGGGCTGGGGAAGATACGCAGTATTTT. Protein sequence: CASSLEAGAGEDTQYF. Together with reference TRBV13 and TRBJ2-3, the CDR3 gives the full variable domain: AAGVIQSPRHLIKEKRETATLKCYPIPRHDTVYWYQQGPGQDPQFLISFYEKMQSDKGSIPDRFSAQQFSDYHSELNMSSLELGDSALYFCASSLEAGAGEDTQYFGPGTRLTVL.

The chain recombines TRBV19 with TRBJ1-5, with 9 bases that match TRBD1. The V and J ends lost 2 bases and 4 bases, in that order; junction bases with no gene match: 6. CDR1 and CDR2 from the germline V gene are LNHDA and SQIVND (reference sequence). This CDR3 is 16 amino acids long. CDR3 sequence reads: CASSITGQGTNQPQHF. The CDR3 nucleotides read TGTGCCAGTAGTATAACAGGACAGGGGACAAATCAGCCCCAGCATTTT.

V is TRBV28 and J is TRBJ2-2; D perhaps matches TRBD1 (6 bases). The V and J ends lost 6 bases and 5 bases respectively, with 13 bases between them. The germline gives CDR1 MDHEN, CDR2 SYDVKM. The CDR3 spans 14 residues. CDR3 loop: CASRGYRETGELFF. For the CDR3, the DNA is TGTGCCAGCAGAGGTTACAGGGAGACCGGGGAGCTGTTTTTT. Filled out from reference TRBV28 and TRBJ2-2, the complete variable domain reads DVKVTQSSRYLVKRTGEKVFLECVQDMDHENMFWYRQDPGLGLRLIYFSYDVKMKEKGDIPEGYSVSREKKERFSLILESASTNQTSMYLCASRGYRETGELFFGEGSRLTVL.

The CDR3 bases are TGTGCCAGCAGCGATCTCGTGGGGGAAGATACGCAGTATTTT. Amino acids: CASSDLVGEDTQYF. The chain recombines TRBV5-6 with TRBJ2-3; D might be TRBD1 or TRBD2, each matching 5 bases. Trimming stripped 4 bases from V and 5 bases from J, with 14 bases between. The CDR3 loop spans 14 amino acids. Germline values: CDR1 SGHDT, CDR2 YYEEEE.

This clone was counted a few times. The chain carries TRBV9 and TRBJ1-1; D unclear. CDR1 is SGDLS and CDR2 is YYNGEE in the germline V gene. This CDR3 spans 13 amino acids. V gave up 2 bases and J gave up 5 bases, with 10 bases separating them. CDR3 amino acids: CASSVHQKTEAFF. The CDR3 coding sequence is TGTGCCAGCAGCGTCCACCAAAAAACTGAAGCTTTCTTT. Using reference TRBV9 and TRBJ1-1 for the parts outside the CDR3, the full variable domain is DSGVTQTPKHLITATGQRVTLRCSPRSGDLSVYWYQQSLDQGLQFLIQYYNGEERAKGNILERFSAQQFPDLHSELNLSSLELGDSALYFCASSVHQKTEAFFGQGTRLTVV.

This clone was counted a few times. The chain couples TRBV5-6 to TRBJ1-5, with a tentative D call TRBD1 (5 bases). The ends were cut back, 3 bases at V and 2 bases at J, with 9 bases in the middle. The germline CDR1 and CDR2 sequences are SGHDT and YYEEEE. There are 14 residues in the CDR3. The CDR3 DNA follows: TGTGCCAGCAGCTGGGGGAGGGGCAATCAGCCCCAGCATTTT. The encoded protein is CASSWGRGNQPQHF.

The rearrangement uses TRBV7-9 and TRBJ1-1; D may be TRBD1 (5 bases). The CDR3 is made up of 13 amino acids. V was shortened by 5 bases and J by 10 bases, with 17 bases between the two germline ends. Germline CDR1 is SEHNR and CDR2 is FQNEAQ (reference sequence). CDR3 residues: CASSLLSGGTAFF. CDR3 sequence (DNA): TGTGCCAGCAGCCTTCTGTCCGGGGGAACAGCTTTCTTT.

V and J are TRBV19 and TRBJ2-7, with D unclear. V lost 8 bases to trimming and J lost 2 bases, with 16 bases between them. This CDR3 has 14 amino acids. The germline V gene encodes CDR1 LNHDA and CDR2 SQIVND (reference sequence). The DNA of the CDR3 is TGTGCCAGTCAAACCAAATTCGGAGCCTACGAGCAGTACTTC. The encoded protein is CASQTKFGAYEQYF.

This chain connects TRBV7-2 to TRBJ2-4; the match to TRBD1 covers 7 bases. V was clipped by 3 bases and J by 8 bases; unmatched bases: 7. This CDR3 is 14 amino acids long. Per germline, CDR1 SGHTA and CDR2 FQGNSA. This CDR3 reads CASSFSRGTDIQYF. CDR3 nucleotide sequence: TGTGCCAGCAGCTTCAGCAGGGGGACGGACATTCAGTACTTC.

This clone was observed a single time. The genes are TRBV27 and TRBJ1-2; a possible D gene is TRBD1 (6 bases). V lost 5 bases, J lost 4 bases, and 17 bases lay in between. This CDR3 is built from 15 residues. Germline CDR1 is MNHEY and CDR2 is SMNVEV (reference sequence). The CDR3 here is CASSRQGGAGYGYTF. In nucleotides, the CDR3 is TGTGCCAGCAGTCGCCAAGGGGGGGCTGGCTATGGCTACACCTTC.

This clone has a handful of counts. This chain uses TRBV3-1 (or the pseudogene TRBV3-2) with TRBJ1-5; TRBD1 aligns across 7 bases. The CDR3 sequence is 14 residues long. Per the germline V gene, CDR1 is LGHDT and CDR2 is YNNKEL (reference sequence). Trimming removed 8 bases from V and 7 bases from J; junction bases left unmatched: 11. DNA for the CDR3: TGTGCCAGCGGCCCGACAGGGAGGGACCAGCCCCAGCATTTT. Its translation: CASGPTGRDQPQHF.

J is TRBJ2-7 and V is TRBV6-6, with TRBD1 identical over 7 bases. The CDR3 length is 13 residues. The V and J ends lost 6 bases and 1 base, in that order; junction bases with no gene match: 3. From germline, CDR1 is MNHNY and CDR2 SVGAGI (reference sequence). The CDR3: CASSRDRSYEQYF. In DNA, the CDR3 is TGTGCCAGCAGCCGGGACAGATCCTACGAGCAGTACTTC.

This chain connects TRBV5-1 to TRBJ1-6, with D unclear. CDR1 and CDR2 (germline): SGHRS, YFSETQ. Trimming cost V 0 bases and J 7 bases, with 8 bases left between them. The CDR3 runs 14 residues. The CDR3 here is CASSLDGVNSPLHF. For the CDR3, the DNA is TGCGCCAGCAGCTTGGATGGCGTCAATTCACCCCTCCACTTT.